This TCR beta chain stems from a study of vaccination and CD4 T cells after COVID-19. Background on the study: Every participant had a vaccine, which was either BNT162b2 or mRNA-1273, given in two doses.

Treatment noted: approximately 9-day PBMC culture with coronavirus spike peptide pools or control peptides (ViraFEST assay). Whole-study results and caveats: SARS-CoV-2-reactive clonotype medians increased from roughly 22 to 38, not significantly.

With respect to this clonotype: Its cognate antigen is unknown.

The CDR3 is made up of 15 amino acids. Between the trimmed V and J ends, which lost 2 bases and 10 bases, there was a span of 15 bases. Looked up from germline, CDR1 is SGHVS and CDR2 is FQNEAQ. Cultured CD4+ T-cell DNA underwent Oncomine TCR Beta short-read sequencing. Scientists extracted genomic DNA from CD4+ T cells grown in culture. TCRdb re-analysed the PCR reads in MiXCR, keeping a single row per CDR3 protein. The sample contains approximately 13,000 distinct CDR3 sequences, under 60% of which appear only once. The gene calls are TRBV7-8 and TRBJ1-6; D unclear. This TCR came from a human donor who had recovered from COVID-19. Sequences were obtained from CD4+ T cells from blood, cultured in vitro. Written as DNA, the CDR3 is TGTGCCAGCAGCTTAACTTTGGGTGCTCGATCACCCCTCCACTTT. Translating gives CASSLTLGARSPLHF.